This T cell receptor beta chain was recorded in a study of CD4 T cells in relation to SARS-CoV-2 and coronaviruses. V lost 0 bases to trimming and J lost 3 bases, with 8 bases between them. From germline, CDR1 is LGHNA and CDR2 YNFKEQ. CDR3 length: 15 amino acids. Unexposed donor CD4+ T cells date from about 2011-2018, before the COVID-19 pandemic. CD4+ T cells were isolated from the cells after about nine days of culture. Testing used SARS-CoV-2 S/N and four cold-coronavirus spikes on unexposed-donor CD4+ T cells, cells permitting. On days 3 and 7, cultures got half fresh IL-2 medium. Sequencing was performed with immunoSEQ multiplex PCR; in TCRdb, only in-frame clones are kept and a portion is missing. The table has approximately 17,000 clones, 82% seen once. The study, taken as a whole, reports: Monoreactive clones expanded significantly more to SARS-CoV-2 than crossreactive clones did.

A note on this clone: The antigen is not known.

The receptor was isolated from a human donor in good health. The specimen sequenced was CD4+ T cells from PBMCs, cultured in vitro. V is TRBV4-2 and J is TRBJ1-4, with D possibly matching TRBD1 (5 bases). The CDR3 nucleotides are TGTGCCAGCAGCCAAGATCGGGGCTCTAATGAAAAACTGTTTTTT. Its protein product is CASSQDRGSNEKLFF.